This T cell receptor (beta chain) derives from a study of Ad26.COV2.S vaccination and SARS-CoV-2 variants. V shed 5 bases, J shed 7 bases, and the junction held 13 bases outside the gene matches. Germline V CDR1 and CDR2: LNHDA, SQIVND (reference sequence). This CDR3 contains 16 residues. As for treatment: 15 to 20 received Ad26.COV2.S at low or high dose, single or two shots; 5 received placebo; per-sample allocation not given. Repertoires come from day 63 after the first vaccine or placebo injection. The table came from immunoSEQ multiplex PCR; TCRdb's copy has only in-frame clones and leaves some out. This sample has hundreds of thousands of clones, with 89% found just once.

The chain is built from TRBV19 and TRBJ1-4, with 7 positions matching TRBD1. The TCR originated in a person aged 18 to 65 who received the Ad26.COV2.S COVID-19 vaccine or a placebo. The sequencing used peripheral blood, collected in a trial of Ad26.COV2.S vaccine versus placebo. The CDR3 sequence: CASSPSFRQGGEKLFF. CDR3 bases: TGTGCCAGTAGTCCATCCTTCAGACAGGGAGGTGAAAAACTGTTTTTT. Full variable domain (remainder filled in from reference TRBV19 and TRBJ1-4): DGGITQSPKYLFRKEGQNVTLSCEQNLNHDAMYWYRQDPGQGLRLIYYSQIVNDFQKGDIAEGYSVSREKKESFPLTVTSAQKNPTAFYLCASSPSFRQGGEKLFFGSGTQLSVL.